This TCR beta chain emerged from a study of technical replicates of blood from several donors. Germline V CDR1 and CDR2: SGHDN, FVKESK. CDR3 size: 16 residues. V was pared by 4 bases and J by 4 bases, with 4 bases of the junction left unmatched. Profiled with immunoSEQ multiplex PCR; TCRdb holds only in-frame clones, not every one. Found here are over 55,000 clones, around 96% of them singletons; the top ten hold about 3%. The gene calls are TRBV14 and TRBJ2-1; 13 nucleotides agree with TRBD2. The TCR sequence derives from a human donor in good health. Some clones in this sample may be carry-over from other donors' samples. The specimen was PBMCs. The CDR3 is CASSRTSGGVYNEQFF. For the CDR3, the DNA is TGTGCCAGCAGCCGGACTAGCGGGGGAGTTTACAATGAGCAGTTCTTC.